This TCR beta chain was identified during a study of blood T cells in healthy people across ages. Remarks on this clonotype: No antigen is known for it.

PCR was performed a second time for about 6 to 12 cycles using a sample-barcoded 5' primer and a J-beta primer mix. From the 5' RACE reads, TCRdb called clonotypes with MiXCR, one entry per CDR3 protein. The data contain 1.5 million or so distinct CDR3 sequences, 35% to 45% of them singletons. Whole-study results and caveats: TCR beta diversity, measured per million T cells, fell in a roughly linear way with age. Higher naive T cell percentage went strongly together with higher TCR beta diversity.

This CDR3 has 14 residues. Trimming removed 5 bases at V and 1 base at J, with 14 bases between. CDR1 and CDR2 from the germline V gene are DFQATT and SNEGSKA (reference sequence). The sequence derives from a young woman in good health. The sample taken for sequencing was blood. The chain recombines TRBV20-1 with TRBJ1-1; D is possibly TRBD1 (6 bases). The CDR3 sequence is CSADPTGGNTEAFF. CDR3 nucleotides: TGCAGTGCTGACCCGACAGGAGGGAACACTGAAGCTTTCTTT.